This T cell receptor (beta chain) was found in a study of response to subunit inactivated influenza vaccine. Whole-study findings and limits: Authors suggested that a seasonal influenza vaccination recruits few new T cells each time.

TCRdb reprocessed the RT-PCR reads with MiXCR, giving one entry per CDR3 protein. The profile shows around 490,000 distinct CDR3 sequences, around 8% of them singletons. This clonotype was counted at least ten times. Its antigen is unknown. Germline V lookup: CDR1 ENHRY, CDR2 SYGVKD. This CDR3 has 16 amino acids. V lost 6 bases, J lost 5 bases, and 12 bases stayed unmatched. The chain couples TRBV10-3 to TRBJ2-1, with 8 bases identical to TRBD1. The sequenced sample was PBMCs from blood, obtained less than 30 months after vaccination. The TCR comes from a man aged 50 to 69 who received an inactivated influenza vaccine. The CDR3 DNA reads as TGTGCCATCAGGCAGGGGGCAGGCGGGGATAACAATGAGCAGTTCTTC. This sequence encodes CAIRQGAGGDNNEQFF.